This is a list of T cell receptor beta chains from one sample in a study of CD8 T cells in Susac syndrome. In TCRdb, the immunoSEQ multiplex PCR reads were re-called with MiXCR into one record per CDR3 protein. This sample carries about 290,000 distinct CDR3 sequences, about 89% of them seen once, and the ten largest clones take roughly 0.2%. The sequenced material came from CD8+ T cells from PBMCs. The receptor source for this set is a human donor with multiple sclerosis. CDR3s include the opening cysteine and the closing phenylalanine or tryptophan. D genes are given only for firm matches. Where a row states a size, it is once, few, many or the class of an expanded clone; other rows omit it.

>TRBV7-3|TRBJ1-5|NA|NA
TGTGCCAGCAGCCCGGTGTGGGCCTTATATAGCAATCAGCCCCAGCATTTT
CASSPVWALYSNQPQHF
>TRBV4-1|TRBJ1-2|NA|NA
TGCGCCAGCAGCCAGGACAACCTCTATGGCTACACCTTC
CASSQDNLYGYTF
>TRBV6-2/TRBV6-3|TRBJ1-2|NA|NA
TGTGCCAGCAGTTACTCGCTGTCCGGGCAGACCTATGGCTACACCTTC
CASSYSLSGQTYGYTF
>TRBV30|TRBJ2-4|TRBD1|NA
TGTGCCTGGAGTGTATCGGTGACAGGGGGACCCAAAAACATTCAGTACTTC
CAWSVSVTGGPKNIQYF
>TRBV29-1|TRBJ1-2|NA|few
TGCAGCGTTGTCGAGGGACCCTATGGCTACACCTTC
CSVVEGPYGYTF
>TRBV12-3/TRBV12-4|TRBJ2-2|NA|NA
TGTGCCAGCACTAACGCCAAGGGGGTCAACACCGGGGAGCTGTTTTTT
CASTNAKGVNTGELFF
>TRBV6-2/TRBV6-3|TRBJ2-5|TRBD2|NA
TGTGCCAGCGCGATACTAGCGGGGCAAGAGACCCAGTACTTC
CASAILAGQETQYF
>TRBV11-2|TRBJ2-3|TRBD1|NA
TGTGCCAGCAGCCCAAGGGCAGGGGGCCCAGATACGCAGTATTTT
CASSPRAGGPDTQYF
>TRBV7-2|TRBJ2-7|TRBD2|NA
TGTGCCAGCAGCCTCTTTTCGGGGGGGTTTAACGAGCAGTACTTC
CASSLFSGGFNEQYF
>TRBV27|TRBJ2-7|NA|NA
TGTGCCAGCAGTTTATCTGGACAGAATTCCAACGAGCAGTACTTC
CASSLSGQNSNEQYF
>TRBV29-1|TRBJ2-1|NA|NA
TGCAGCGTTGGGGCTACCGGGCCCGGGGCGGATGAGCAGTTCTTC
CSVGATGPGADEQFF
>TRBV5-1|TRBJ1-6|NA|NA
TGCGCCAGCAGCTTTGAACTGAATTCACCCCTCCACTTT
CASSFELNSPLHF